Ten or more counts support the clone carrying this T cell receptor (beta chain). This specimen belongs to a study of molecular identifiers for immune sequencing clone quantification. Study-level information: Five aliquots were made in replicates from the RNA of roughly 21,000 or 96,000 naive CD8 cells, and four were sequenced.

Preparation of the bulk TCR libraries relied on previously described methods and listed TCR primers. TCRdb itself ran the PCR reads through MiXCR, one entry per CDR3 protein. The sample has about 97,000 distinct CDR3 sequences; 24% are singletons. Trimming pared 2 bases from V and 3 bases from J, leaving 14 bases between. CDR3 size: 16 residues. Germline CDR1 is LGHDT and CDR2 is YNNKEL (reference sequence). This TCR derives from a human donor in good health. Some libraries in this study had Jurkat cell RNA spiked in. Source material: naive CD8+ T cells from blood, with Jurkat cell RNA spiked in. Subset denoted: FACS-sorted CD8+CD4-CCR7+CD45RA+ naive T cells. The chain joins TRBV3-1 to TRBJ1-5; a weak D match, TRBD1 (6 bases). Written as DNA, the CDR3 is TGTGCCAGCAGCCAAAGGATAGGGGGGGACAATCAGCCCCAGCATTTT. The encoded protein is CASSQRIGGDNQPQHF.